A single sample is the source of the 14 T cell receptor beta chains below, sequenced in a study of type 1 regulatory T cells. TCRdb fed the reads into MiXCR, producing one record per CDR3 protein. The sample records about 65,000 distinct CDR3 sequences, around 49% being singletons. No antigen is known for these receptors. The sequencing input was cultured non-Tr1 T cells, either the whole culture or a sorted T cell fraction (not recorded which). These receptors were collected from a human donor in good health.

In its sample, this clonotype was seen once. The V and J genes are TRBV5-1 and TRBJ1-6; 11 nucleotides line up with TRBD1. The CDR3 length is 14 residues. CDR1 and CDR2 (germline): SGHRS, YFSETQ. Trimming at V came to 5 bases and at J to 11 bases, leaving 6 bases not matched to a gene. CDR3 region: CASRRDRGFAPLHF. In DNA form, the CDR3 reads TGCGCCAGCAGGAGGGACAGGGGGTTTGCACCCCTCCACTTT.

This clonotype has at least ten counts. J is TRBJ2-2 and V is TRBV5-1; D unclear. The ends were cut back, 0 bases at V and 4 bases at J, with 10 bases in the middle. The CDR3 contains 15 residues. CDR1 is SGHRS and CDR2 is YFSETQ in the germline V gene. CDR3 sequence reads: CASSLAQAATGELFF. The CDR3 DNA is TGCGCCAGCAGCTTGGCCCAGGCCGCCACCGGGGAGCTGTTTTTT.

This clonotype was counted a few times. This chain's CDR3 is CASSIWGTGELFF. CDR3 DNA sequence: TGTGCCAGTAGTATATGGGGCACCGGGGAGCTGTTTTTT. V is TRBV19 and J is TRBJ2-2; D remains unclear. The CDR3 spans 13 residues. Germline V gene data show CDR1 as LNHDA and CDR2 as SQIVND (reference sequence). Trimming left V 2 bases short and J 4 bases short, with 5 bases between.

The sample holds many counts of this clonotype. The chain couples TRBV5-1 to TRBJ2-6; weak D call: TRBD1 (5 bases). Germline loops: CDR1 SGHRS, CDR2 YFSETQ. V was clipped by 4 bases and J by 0 bases, with 11 bases between them. The CDR3 has 16 residues. The chain's CDR3 is CASSPRQSSGANVLTF. The CDR3 DNA reads as TGCGCCAGCAGCCCCAGACAGAGCTCTGGGGCCAACGTCCTGACTTTC.

Points on this clonotype: One base away lies a much larger clone, so this may be a sequencing read error. The J gene is TRBJ1-5, the V gene TRBV18; D possibly corresponds to TRBD1 (5 bases). Germline V gene sequence: CDR1 KGHSH, CDR2 LQKENI. This CDR3 comprises 14 residues. Trimming stripped 5 bases from V and 11 bases from J, with 19 bases between. The CDR3, as DNA: TGTGCCAGCTCAAGAGGGACCGCTGGGCAGTCCCAGCATTTT. Amino acids: CASSRGTAGQSQHF.

The chain combines TRBV19 with TRBJ1-5, with D tentatively TRBD1 (6 bases). Germline assignment: CDR1 LNHDA and CDR2 SQIVND (reference sequence). V was clipped by 7 bases and J by 6 bases, with 19 bases between them. This CDR3 region has 15 residues. CDR3 region: CASTSTGGGGQPQHF. The CDR3 nucleotides are TGTGCCAGTACCTCCACCGGTGGAGGGGGTCAGCCCCAGCATTTT.

The CDR3 loop is CSARPTGGELFF. CDR3 bases: TGCAGTGCTAGACCTACAGGCGGGGAGCTGTTTTTT. The V gene is TRBV20-1, the J gene TRBJ2-2; D may be TRBD1 (5 bases). The CDR3 covers 12 residues. The V end lost 2 bases, the J end lost 7 bases, and 8 bases lay between the germline ends. The germline CDR1 and CDR2 sequences are DFQATT and SNEGSKA (reference sequence).

This clonotype showed up just a few times. The chain has TRBV3-1 and TRBJ1-1; no clear D gene. V was pared by 3 bases and J by 0 bases, with 11 bases between. The CDR3 is made up of 15 amino acids. Looked up from germline, CDR1 is LGHDT and CDR2 is YNNKEL (reference sequence). The CDR3 DNA reads as TGTGCCAGCAGCCAGGCCTTTGGACTGAACACTGAAGCTTTCTTT. It encodes CASSQAFGLNTEAFF.

This clonotype has only a few counts. The chain joins TRBV7-2 to TRBJ1-1; D may be TRBD1 (6 bases). Trimming removed 5 bases at V and 0 bases at J, with 13 bases between. This CDR3 is 15 amino acids long. Germline V gene lookup returns CDR1 SGHTA and CDR2 FQGNSA. The CDR3 loop is CASSPTTGLNTEAFF. The CDR3 bases are TGTGCCAGCAGCCCTACTACAGGGCTGAACACTGAAGCTTTCTTT.

This clonotype showed up just a few times. The genes are TRBV6-1 and TRBJ2-6; 9 bases are shared with TRBD1. This CDR3 is built from 23 residues. J was trimmed by 2 bases and V by 3 bases; bases with no gene match: 23. Germline V gives CDR1 MNHNS, CDR2 SASEGT. The CDR3 DNA is TGTGCCAGCAGTGACGTGGACAGGGGTTTTTGGGGTCCTTTGGAGACTGGGGCCAACGTCCTGACTTTC. As protein: CASSDVDRGFWGPLETGANVLTF.

Only a few counts were recorded for this clonotype. The chain is built from TRBV12-3 or TRBV12-4 and TRBJ1-5; D remains ambiguous. This CDR3 has 13 residues. The ends were cut back, 4 bases at V and 2 bases at J, with 6 bases in the middle. CDR3 sequence: CASSWKGNQPQHF. CDR3 bases: TGTGCCAGCAGTTGGAAGGGCAATCAGCCCCAGCATTTT.

A single count supports this clonotype. One junction end does not reproduce the germline sequence, and a read error may be involved. The chain links TRBV2 to TRBJ1-5; D not certain. This CDR3 contains 14 residues. Per germline, CDR1 SNHLY and CDR2 FYNNEI. CDR3 sequence reads: CSSSEVQSNQPQHF. In nucleotides, the CDR3 is TGTTCCAGCAGTGAAGTCCAGAGCAATCAGCCCCAGCATTTT.

The V and J genes are TRBV2 and TRBJ1-6; weak D call: TRBD1 (6 bases). This CDR3 has 13 residues. V lost 7 bases and J 9 bases, leaving 13 bases between the germline ends. Germline CDR1 SNHLY, CDR2 FYNNEI. CDR3 loop: CASTDRNTSPLHF. The CDR3 DNA sequence: TGTGCCAGCACCGACAGGAATACTTCACCCCTCCACTTT.

On this clonotype: A junction end diverges from the germline sequence, so it may reflect a read error. This rearrangement joins TRBV7-9 to TRBJ2-7, with TRBD1 matching 8 bases. Germline values: CDR1 SEHNR, CDR2 FQNEAQ (reference sequence). The CDR3 has 14 residues. In nucleotides, the CDR3 is TGTGCAAGCAGCCCGGGACAGGTCACCTACGAGCAGTACTTC. This translates into CASSPGQVTYEQYF.